These 25 T cell receptor beta chains originate from one sample sequenced in a study of regulatory T cells in long-lasting Graves disease (dated by TCRdb to about 2021). Read against the paper, the sample's time point label means: newly diagnosed GD, antithyroid drugs for less than 3 months. RNA was extracted from PBMCs in TRIzol for both TCR sequencing and RNA sequencing. The library was made by multiplex PCR. The data were produced on an Illumina HiSeq 4000. CDR3 regions were amplified by Arm-PCR with iRepertoire HTBI primers to construct TCR beta libraries. In-frame beta chains were kept once TCRdb had trimmed the public reads at Q25 with fastp and called clones with MiXCR. Rows matching on CDR3 protein sequence are summarized as one entry with the most common DNA and genes. For this sample there are 580,000 or so distinct CDR3 sequences; 16% appear just once. The ten most abundant clones make up about 12% of the sample.

These records were also assigned to another study, of T cells in Graves' hyperthyroidism and ophthalmopathy.

The material was peripheral blood mononuclear cells (PBMCs), obtained at new diagnosis, from a patient treated with antithyroid drugs. The origin of the receptors is a man between 18 and 35 years old with Graves disease. Donor details come from another sample of the same person, matched by shared clones.

Points on this clonotype: A much larger clone differs by one base, so this may be a read error. The chain uses TRBV29-1 and TRBJ1-1; no definite D call. V was trimmed by 3 bases and J by 1 base, leaving 6 bases between them. The CDR3 contains 12 residues. Germline V gene sequence: CDR1 SQVTM, CDR2 ANQGSEA. CDR3 coding DNA: TGCAGCGTTGATCGGGAGAACACTGAAGCTTTCTTT. Its protein is CSVDRENTEAFF.

Comment on this clonotype: A clone one base away is much larger, so this may be a read error. The rearrangement links TRBV11-2 to TRBJ2-2; 7 bases are a match to TRBD2. The CDR3 contains 16 residues. From germline, CDR1 is SGHAT and CDR2 FQNNGV. The CDR3 reads CASSSTSSGHTRELFF. CDR3 in DNA: TGTGCCAGCAGCTCGACGTCTAGCGGTCACACCCGGGAGCTGTTTTTT. Supplemented by reference TRBV11-2 and TRBJ2-2, the full variable domain reads EAGVAQSPRYKIIEKRQSVAFWCNPISGHATLYWYQQILGQGPKLLIQFQNNGVVDDSQLPKDRFSAERLKGVDSTLKIQPAKLEDSAVYLCASSSTSSGHTRELFFGEGSRLTVL.

The chain carries TRBV20-1 and TRBJ1-1; 7 bases fit TRBD1. CDR1 and CDR2 (germline): DFQATT, SNEGSKA (reference sequence). The CDR3 contains 13 residues. V lost 4 bases to trimming and J lost 3 bases; unmatched junction nucleotides: 5. Here the CDR3 reads CSAMVRGHTEAFF. The CDR3 DNA reads TGCAGTGCTATGGTTAGGGGGCACACTGAAGCTTTCTTT.

This clonotype came up many times. This chain joins TRBV5-1 and TRBJ2-7; 7 bases line up with TRBD1. Germline trimming cut 4 bases from V and 6 bases from J; bases unmatched to any gene: 4. The CDR3 has 12 amino acids. Per germline, CDR1 SGHRS and CDR2 YFSETQ. CDR3 bases: TGCGCCAGCAGCCATAGACAGGGCGAGCAGTACTTC. This sequence encodes CASSHRQGEQYF. The variable domain in full, completed from reference TRBV5-1 and TRBJ2-7, reads KAGVTQTPRYLIKTRGQQVTLSCSPISGHRSVSWYQQTPGQGLQFLFEYFSETQRNKGNFPGRFSGRQFSNSRSEMNVSTLELGDSALYLCASSHRQGEQYFGPGTRLTVT.

In this sample, this clonotype turned up many times. V usage is TRBV5-1 and J usage is TRBJ2-2; 9 bases align to TRBD1. Trimming cost V 1 base and J 6 bases; bases outside gene matches: 7. From germline, CDR1 is SGHRS and CDR2 YFSETQ. This CDR3 is 16 amino acids long. DNA of the CDR3: TGCGCCAGCAGCTTGAACGAACAGGGGGCCTCCGGGGAGCTGTTTTTT. The encoded protein is CASSLNEQGASGELFF.

There are many counts of this clonotype. This chain uses TRBV9 with TRBJ2-5, with a tentative D call TRBD1 (5 bases). Germline V gene sequence: CDR1 SGDLS, CDR2 YYNGEE. This CDR3 contains 14 residues. V dropped 2 bases and J dropped 2 bases, with 10 bases sitting between them. This chain's CDR3 is CASSVGQPQETQYF. The DNA of the CDR3 is TGTGCCAGCAGCGTTGGACAACCGCAAGAGACCCAGTACTTC.

This clonotype was seen at least ten times. V is TRBV12-3 or TRBV12-4 and J is TRBJ2-3; D unresolved. The CDR3 is 11 residues long. V was pared by 4 bases and J by 11 bases, with 10 bases between. Written as DNA, the CDR3 is TGTGCCAGCAGTTCAAATACGCGGCAGTATTTT. Translated: CASSSNTRQYF.

The chain uses TRBV20-1 and TRBJ2-5; 9 bases are shared with TRBD2. Germline values: CDR1 DFQATT, CDR2 SNEGSKA (reference sequence). The CDR3 has 15 residues. CDR3 loop: CSCVGASGDRETQYF. CDR3 bases: TGCAGCTGCGTTGGGGCTAGCGGGGATCGGGAGACCCAGTACTTC.

This clonotype was recorded at least ten times. This chain connects TRBV5-1 to TRBJ1-4, with 9 bases fitting TRBD1. The germline V gene encodes CDR1 SGHRS and CDR2 YFSETQ. The CDR3 sequence is 16 residues long. Losses at the gene ends were 4 bases for V and 7 bases for J; bases not matched to a gene: 11. CDR3 DNA sequence: TGCGCCAGCAGCAACCCCTCCGGGACAGGGATTGAAAAACTGTTTTTT. It codes for CASSNPSGTGIEKLFF. Together with reference TRBV5-1 and TRBJ1-4, the CDR3 gives the full variable domain: KAGVTQTPRYLIKTRGQQVTLSCSPISGHRSVSWYQQTPGQGLQFLFEYFSETQRNKGNFPGRFSGRQFSNSRSEMNVSTLELGDSALYLCASSNPSGTGIEKLFFGSGTQLSVL.

This clonotype appeared many times. The rearrangement links TRBV14 to TRBJ1-1; tentatively, D is TRBD1 (6 bases). This CDR3 has 15 amino acids. Germline V gives CDR1 SGHDN, CDR2 FVKESK. V lost 0 bases and J lost 5, with 13 bases in between. As DNA, the CDR3 is TGTGCCAGCAGCCAAGAACAGGGAGTAGGAACTGAAGCTTTCTTT. It encodes CASSQEQGVGTEAFF.

This clonotype came up many times. For the CDR3, the DNA is TGTGCCAGCAGCCCAAGTGGACAGCAAAATGAGCAGTTCTTC. This encodes CASSPSGQQNEQFF. The chain has TRBV3-1 and TRBJ2-1, with TRBD1 as a possible D gene (6 bases). Trimming removed 4 bases from V and 7 bases from J, with 14 bases in between. This CDR3 region has 14 residues. Germline CDR1 is LGHDT and CDR2 is YNNKEL (reference sequence).

This clonotype was detected a few times. This chain joins TRBV27 and TRBJ2-6; D gene uncertain. CDR1 MNHEY and CDR2 SMNVEV come from the germline V gene (reference sequence). The CDR3 spans 16 residues. V dropped 0 bases and J dropped 2 bases, with 8 bases sitting between them. The CDR3 coding sequence is TGTGCCAGCAGTTTATCGCCAGGTACTGGGGCCAACGTCCTGACTTTC. Encoded protein: CASSLSPGTGANVLTF.

This clonotype was detected ten times or more. The rearrangement links TRBV2 to TRBJ2-3; TRBD2 might be the D (6 bases). CDR1 is SNHLY, CDR2 FYNNEI, per germline. The V end lost 11 bases, the J end lost 0 bases, and 15 bases lay between the germline ends. The CDR3 spans 14 residues. CDR3 sequence: CAAPEGTSTDTQYF. The CDR3 DNA is TGTGCCGCCCCGGAGGGGACTAGCACAGATACGCAGTATTTT.

This clonotype was seen only once. The CDR3 protein is CASGRFMDLSYNEQFF. CDR3 DNA: TGTGCCAGCGGCCGTTTTATGGACTTGTCCTACAATGAGCAGTTCTTC. This sequence joins TRBV2 and TRBJ2-1, with D perhaps TRBD2 (5 bases). Trimming cost V 8 bases and J 1 base, with 18 bases left between them. The CDR3 loop spans 16 amino acids. The germline V gene encodes CDR1 SNHLY and CDR2 FYNNEI.

The gene calls are TRBV6-1 and TRBJ1-5, with no clear D. Trimming shortened V by 2 bases and J by 6 bases, and 14 bases separated the two germline ends. CDR3 length: 15 amino acids. Germline CDR1 and CDR2: MNHNS and SASEGT. CDR3 nucleotides: TGTGCCAGCAGTGAATCTATGGGGAATCGTCAGCCCCAGCATTTT. The encoded protein is CASSESMGNRQPQHF.

The CDR3 is CASSSIPKEGRPGEQFF. The CDR3 DNA is TGTGCCAGCAGCTCGATTCCTAAGGAGGGCCGCCCCGGTGAGCAGTTCTTC. V usage is TRBV7-8 and J usage is TRBJ2-1; tentative D call: TRBD2 (6 bases). The CDR3 sequence is 17 residues long. Germline V gene data show CDR1 as SGHVS and CDR2 as FQNEAQ. The V and J ends lost 4 bases and 9 bases respectively, with 25 bases between them.

This clonotype was picked up many times. V is TRBV13 and J is TRBJ1-1; TRBD1 matches at 8 bases. Germline lookup yields CDR1 PRHDT and CDR2 FYEKMQ (reference sequence). The CDR3 is made up of 16 amino acids. Losses at the gene ends were 5 bases for V and 1 base for J; bases not matched to a gene: 9. The CDR3 sequence: CASSPGQGLGNTEAFF. The CDR3 DNA reads as TGTGCCAGCAGCCCCGGACAGGGCTTGGGGAACACTGAAGCTTTCTTT.

This clonotype was seen repeatedly, ten times or more. A junction boundary mismatches the germline segment, possibly from a read error. The J gene is TRBJ2-7, the V gene TRBV4-1; 10 positions match TRBD2. This CDR3 region has 14 residues. Germline loops: CDR1 MGHRA, CDR2 YSYEKL. As DNA, the CDR3 is TGTGCCAGCAGTTGGACTAGCGGAACCTACGAGCAGTACTTC. Translated, it gives CASSWTSGTYEQYF.

The chain uses TRBV24-1 and TRBJ1-5; D is undetermined. CDR1 and CDR2 from the germline V gene are KGHDR and SFDVKD. CDR3 length: 16 residues. V was pared by 3 bases and J by 0 bases, with 11 bases between. DNA for the CDR3: TGTGCCACCAGTGATGTGACTCAAGATAGCAATCAGCCCCAGCATTTT. It translates to CATSDVTQDSNQPQHF.

This clonotype was seen just once. The genes are TRBV10-3 and TRBJ2-2; TRBD2 matches at 8 bases. Trimming at V came to 0 bases and at J to 5 bases, leaving 2 bases not matched to a gene. The germline CDR1 and CDR2 sequences are ENHRY and SYGVKD. The CDR3 spans 15 residues. CDR3 sequence reads: CAISESTGGTGELFF. Here the CDR3 DNA reads TGTGCCATCAGTGAGTCGACGGGAGGGACCGGGGAGCTGTTTTTT.

At least ten counts were recorded for this clonotype. V is TRBV5-1 and J is TRBJ2-7; TRBD2 matches 9 bases. Looked up from germline, CDR1 is SGHRS and CDR2 is YFSETQ. Trimming took 0 bases from V and 2 from J; bases not matched to a gene: 3. CDR3 length: 15 amino acids. The CDR3 DNA follows: TGCGCCAGCAGCTTGGGGACTAGCGTCACCTACGAGCAGTACTTC. It translates to CASSLGTSVTYEQYF.

The chain employs TRBV28 and TRBJ2-6, with D perhaps TRBD2 (5 bases). The CDR3 has 14 residues. Between the trimmed V and J ends, which lost 5 bases and 3 bases, there was a span of 8 bases. Germline values: CDR1 MDHEN, CDR2 SYDVKM. The CDR3 bases are TGTGCCAGCAGTCTCCGGGGTGGGGCCAACGTCCTGACTTTC. Residues: CASSLRGGANVLTF.

Turning to this clonotype: An end of the junction does not agree with germline; a read error may underlie this. The rearrangement joins TRBV2 to TRBJ2-7, with 9 bases that match TRBD2. The CDR3 has 17 residues. Germline CDR1 reads SNHLY; CDR2 reads FYNNEI. Here the CDR3 reads CASSQDSGTSISYEQYF. As DNA, the CDR3 is TGCGCCAGCAGCCAAGATTCGGGGACTAGCATCTCCTACGAGCAGTACTTC. The whole variable domain, filled in from reference TRBV2 and TRBJ2-7, reads EPEVTQTPSHQVTQMGQEVILRCVPISNHLYFYWYRQILGQKVEFLVSFYNNEISEKSEIFDDQFSVERPDGSNFTLKIRSTKLEDSAMYFCASSQDSGTSISYEQYFGPGTRLTVT.

This clonotype was observed a few times. This chain connects TRBV7-9 to TRBJ1-2; D gene unclear. CDR1 and CDR2 (germline): SEHNR, FQNEAQ (reference sequence). Trimming cost V 0 bases and J 4 bases, with 12 bases left between them. The CDR3 runs 15 residues. DNA of the CDR3: TGTGCCAGCAGCTTAGCGCAAAGGGATCCCTATGGCTACACCTTC. This gives the protein CASSLAQRDPYGYTF.

Ten or more counts support this clonotype. This chain links TRBV11-2 with TRBJ1-1; 7 nucleotides agree with TRBD1. V was clipped by 5 bases and J by 2 bases; unmatched bases: 8. The CDR3 spans 15 residues. Germline lookup yields CDR1 SGHAT and CDR2 FQNNGV. For the CDR3, the DNA is TGTGCCAGCAGCACAAGGACAGGAGATAACACTGAAGCTTTCTTT. It translates to CASSTRTGDNTEAFF.